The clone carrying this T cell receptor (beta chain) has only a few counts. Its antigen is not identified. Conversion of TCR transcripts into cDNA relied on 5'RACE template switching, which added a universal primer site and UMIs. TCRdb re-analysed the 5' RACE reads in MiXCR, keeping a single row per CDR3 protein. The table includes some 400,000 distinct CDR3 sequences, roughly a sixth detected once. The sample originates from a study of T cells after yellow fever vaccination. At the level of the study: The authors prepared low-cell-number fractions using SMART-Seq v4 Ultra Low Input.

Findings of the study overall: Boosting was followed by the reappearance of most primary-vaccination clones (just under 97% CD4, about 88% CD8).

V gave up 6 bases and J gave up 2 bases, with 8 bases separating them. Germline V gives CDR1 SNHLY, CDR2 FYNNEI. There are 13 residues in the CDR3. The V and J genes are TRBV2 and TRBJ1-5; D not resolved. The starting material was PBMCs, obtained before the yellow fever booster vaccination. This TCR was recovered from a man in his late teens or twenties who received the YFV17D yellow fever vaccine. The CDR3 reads CASRVEGNQPQHF. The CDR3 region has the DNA TGTGCCAGCAGGGTAGAGGGCAATCAGCCCCAGCATTTT.